This T cell receptor (beta chain) is from a study of quantifying T cell responses using KT2 cells. Study information: cDNA was made from DNase-treated RNA using alpha and beta constant primers. The second PCR was a qPCR stopped at a predetermined fluorescence threshold. General study results and limits: The number of KT2 alpha and beta sequences was a linear function of input KT2 cells. Very high KT2 spike-in numbers caused saturation in KT2 sequence detection.

V was clipped by 2 bases and J by 3 bases, with 14 bases between them. The CDR3 is 15 amino acids. CDR1 and CDR2 from the germline V gene are MGHRA and YSYEKL. The sample is PBMC spiked with counted cells of clone KT2. This clonotype rates as medium-sized. The antigen remains unidentified. The cDNA 3' end received a ligated oligonucleotide with a UMI. First-round PCR used around 4 cycles and beta primers RC1.1 and RC1.2 covering TRBC1 and TRBC2. Via MiXCR, TCRdb re-called the UMI-ligation and nested PCR reads, giving one row per CDR3 protein. The sample shows roughly 38,000 distinct CDR3 sequences, over 15% of them seen only once.

Sequencing was carried out using PBMCs spiked with cells of the T cell clone KT2. V usage is TRBV4-1 and J usage is TRBJ2-7, with unresolved D. The clonotype comes from a human donor. The CDR3 DNA reads TGCGCCAGCAGCCAAAATGCGCTCCAAGACTACGAGCAGTACTTC. Protein product: CASSQNALQDYEQYF.